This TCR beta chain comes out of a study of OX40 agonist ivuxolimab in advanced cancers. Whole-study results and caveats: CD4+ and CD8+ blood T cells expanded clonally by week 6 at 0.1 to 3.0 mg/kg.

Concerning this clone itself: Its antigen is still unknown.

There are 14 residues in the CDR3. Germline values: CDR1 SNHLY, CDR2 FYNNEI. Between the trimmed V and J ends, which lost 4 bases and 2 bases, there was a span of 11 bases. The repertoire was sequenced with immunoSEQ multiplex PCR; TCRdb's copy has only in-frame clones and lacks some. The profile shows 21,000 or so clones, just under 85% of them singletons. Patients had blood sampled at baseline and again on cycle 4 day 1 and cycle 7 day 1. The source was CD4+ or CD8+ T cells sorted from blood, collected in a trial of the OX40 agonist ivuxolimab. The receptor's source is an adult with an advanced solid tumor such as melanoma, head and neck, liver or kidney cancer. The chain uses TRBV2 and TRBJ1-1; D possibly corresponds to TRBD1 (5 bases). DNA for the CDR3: TGTGCCAGCAGTGCGGGCAGGGCTAACACTGAAGCTTTCTTT. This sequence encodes CASSAGRANTEAFF.